This paragraph reports one TCR beta chain. Its antigen is unidentified. This sample stems from a study of cytomegalovirus exposure and HLA in healthy donors. Study background: The 110 or so validation repertoires were produced on the same platform as the 670 or so repertoires of the first cohort. This was reported in a later analysis. Study-level points and caveats: Most TCRs appeared rarely, but some public TCRs recurred in many donors. It was confirmed in vitro that a few of the CMV-associated chains were specific for CMV antigens. According to the study, some 160 TCR beta chains were cytomegalovirus-associated.

Only in-frame clones appear in the TCRdb table, and some are missing; sequencing was by immunoSEQ multiplex PCR. Counted here are roughly 80,000 clones, about 93% occurring once; the ten biggest clones make up around 2.1%. V shed 10 bases, J shed 6 bases, and the junction held 17 bases outside the gene matches. The CDR3 sequence is 15 residues long. The germline gives CDR1 MNHNS, CDR2 SASEGT. The clonotype originates from a woman under 30 in good health and CMV-seronegative. The sequenced sample consisted of PBMCs. The chain employs TRBV6-1 and TRBJ1-2; 7 bases align to TRBD1. The chain's CDR3 is CATAPGPGGRDGYTF. The CDR3, as DNA: TGTGCCACCGCACCGGGTCCAGGGGGGCGGGATGGCTACACCTTC.